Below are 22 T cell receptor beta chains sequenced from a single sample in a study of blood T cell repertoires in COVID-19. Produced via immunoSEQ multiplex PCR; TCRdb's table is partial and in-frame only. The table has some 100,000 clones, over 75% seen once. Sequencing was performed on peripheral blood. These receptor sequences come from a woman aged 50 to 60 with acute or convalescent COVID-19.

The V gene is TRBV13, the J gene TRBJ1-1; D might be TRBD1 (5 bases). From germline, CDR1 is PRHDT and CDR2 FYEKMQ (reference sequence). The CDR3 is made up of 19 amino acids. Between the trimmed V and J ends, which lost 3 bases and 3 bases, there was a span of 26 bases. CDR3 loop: CASSFSSGGLDRGYTEAFF. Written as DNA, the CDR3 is TGTGCCAGCAGCTTCTCTTCGGGGGGACTCGATAGAGGGTACACTGAAGCTTTCTTT. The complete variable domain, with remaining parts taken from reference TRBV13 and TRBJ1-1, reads AAGVIQSPRHLIKEKRETATLKCYPIPRHDTVYWYQQGPGQDPQFLISFYEKMQSDKGSIPDRFSAQQFSDYHSELNMSSLELGDSALYFCASSFSSGGLDRGYTEAFFGQGTRLTVV.

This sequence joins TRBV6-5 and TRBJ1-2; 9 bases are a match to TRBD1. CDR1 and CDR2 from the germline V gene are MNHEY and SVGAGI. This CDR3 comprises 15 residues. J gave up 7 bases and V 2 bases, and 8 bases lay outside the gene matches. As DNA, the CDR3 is TGTGCCAGCAGTTACACCCTCGGACAGGGGTCTGGCTACACCTTC. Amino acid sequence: CASSYTLGQGSGYTF.

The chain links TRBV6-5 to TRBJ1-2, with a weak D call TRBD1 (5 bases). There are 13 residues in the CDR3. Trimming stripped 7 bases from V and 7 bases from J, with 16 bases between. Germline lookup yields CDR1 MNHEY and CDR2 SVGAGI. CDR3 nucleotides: TGTGCCAGCAACGGGGGTTCAGCGTTTGGCTACACCTTC. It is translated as CASNGGSAFGYTF.

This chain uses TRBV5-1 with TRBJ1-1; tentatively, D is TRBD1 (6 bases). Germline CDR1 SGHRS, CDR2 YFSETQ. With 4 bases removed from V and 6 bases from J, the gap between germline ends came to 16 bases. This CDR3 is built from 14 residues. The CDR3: CASSQTGVYAEAFF. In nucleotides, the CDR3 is TGCGCCAGCAGCCAGACAGGTGTTTATGCTGAAGCTTTCTTT.

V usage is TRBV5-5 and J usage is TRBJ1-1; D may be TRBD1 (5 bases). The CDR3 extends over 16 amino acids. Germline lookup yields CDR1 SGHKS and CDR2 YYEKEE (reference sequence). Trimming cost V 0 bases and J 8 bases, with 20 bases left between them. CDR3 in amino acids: CASSLASQGPGEEAFF. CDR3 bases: TGTGCCAGCAGCTTGGCGAGCCAGGGCCCGGGGGAGGAAGCTTTCTTT.

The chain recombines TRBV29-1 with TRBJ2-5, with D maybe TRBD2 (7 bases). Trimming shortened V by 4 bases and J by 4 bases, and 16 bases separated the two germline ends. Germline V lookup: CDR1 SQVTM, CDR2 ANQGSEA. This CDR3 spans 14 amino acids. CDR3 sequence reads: CSVARGGGGETQYF. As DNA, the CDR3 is TGCAGCGTTGCTAGAGGGGGGGGAGGAGAGACCCAGTACTTC.

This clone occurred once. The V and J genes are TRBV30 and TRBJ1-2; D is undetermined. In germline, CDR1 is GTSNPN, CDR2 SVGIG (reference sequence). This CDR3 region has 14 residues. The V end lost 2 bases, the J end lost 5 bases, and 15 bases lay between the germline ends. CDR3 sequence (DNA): TGTGCCTGGAGTTGGAGGGATTCTACTTATGGCTACACCTTC. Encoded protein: CAWSWRDSTYGYTF.

CDR3 sequence reads: CASSPPGGGGYTF. The CDR3 DNA sequence: TGTGCCAGCAGCCCTCCGGGGGGGGGTGGCTACACCTTC. The genes are TRBV3-1 (or the pseudogene TRBV3-2) and TRBJ1-2; D may be TRBD1 (5 bases). There are 13 residues in the CDR3. The germline V gene has CDR1 LGHDT and CDR2 YNNKEL (reference sequence). V was pared by 4 bases and J by 7 bases, with 13 bases between.

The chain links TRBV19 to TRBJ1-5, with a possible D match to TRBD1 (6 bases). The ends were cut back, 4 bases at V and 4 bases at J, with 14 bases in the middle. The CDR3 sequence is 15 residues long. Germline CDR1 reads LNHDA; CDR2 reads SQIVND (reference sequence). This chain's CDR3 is CASSTLTGLNQPQHF. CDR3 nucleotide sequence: TGTGCCAGTAGTACCCTGACAGGCCTGAATCAGCCCCAGCATTTT.

The CDR3 sequence is CASKRQATEAFF. CDR3 DNA sequence: TGTGCCAGCAAACGGCAGGCCACTGAAGCTTTCTTT. The chain uses TRBV2 and TRBJ1-1; D not resolved. Germline values: CDR1 SNHLY, CDR2 FYNNEI. V was pared by 7 bases and J by 4 bases, with 10 bases between. The CDR3 is 12 amino acids.

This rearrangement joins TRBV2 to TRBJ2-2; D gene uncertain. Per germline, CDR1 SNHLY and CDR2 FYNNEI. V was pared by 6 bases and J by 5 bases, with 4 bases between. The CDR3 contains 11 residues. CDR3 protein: CASSGTGELFF. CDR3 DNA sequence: TGTGCCAGCAGCGGTACCGGGGAGCTGTTTTTT.

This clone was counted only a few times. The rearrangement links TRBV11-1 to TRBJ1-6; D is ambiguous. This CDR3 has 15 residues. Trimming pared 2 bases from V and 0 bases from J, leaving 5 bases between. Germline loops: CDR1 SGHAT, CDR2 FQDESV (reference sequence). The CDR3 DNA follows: TGTGCCAGCAGCTTAAAGAGCTCCTATAATTCACCCCTCCACTTT. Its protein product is CASSLKSSYNSPLHF.

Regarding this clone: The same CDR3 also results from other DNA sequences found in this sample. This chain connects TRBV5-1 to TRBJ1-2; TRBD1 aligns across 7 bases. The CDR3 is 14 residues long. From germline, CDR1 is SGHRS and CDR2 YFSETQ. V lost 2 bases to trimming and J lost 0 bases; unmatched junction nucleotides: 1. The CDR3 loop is CASSLGTANYGYTF. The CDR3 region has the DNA TGCGCCAGCAGCTTAGGGACAGCTAACTATGGCTACACCTTC.

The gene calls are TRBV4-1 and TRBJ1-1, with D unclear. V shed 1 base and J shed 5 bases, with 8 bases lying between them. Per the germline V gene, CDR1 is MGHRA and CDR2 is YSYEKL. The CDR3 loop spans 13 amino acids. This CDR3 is CASSQGLGTEAFF. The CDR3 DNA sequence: TGCGCCAGCAGCCAAGGCCTCGGGACTGAAGCTTTCTTT.

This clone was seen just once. The CDR3 DNA sequence: TGCGCCAGCAGCCCTTCCCAGGGGGCAGCTAATGAAAAACTGTTTTTT. Protein product: CASSPSQGAANEKLFF. J is TRBJ1-4 and V is TRBV5-1; 8 bases match TRBD1. Germline CDR1 and CDR2: SGHRS and YFSETQ. The junction had 8 bases not matched to a gene; V was cut back by 4 bases and J by 3 bases. This CDR3 has 16 residues.

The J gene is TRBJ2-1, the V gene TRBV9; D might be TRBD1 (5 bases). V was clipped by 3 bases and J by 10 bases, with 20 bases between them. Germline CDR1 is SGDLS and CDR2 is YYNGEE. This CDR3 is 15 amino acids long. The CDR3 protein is CASSAGRGTIGEQFF. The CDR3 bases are TGTGCCAGCAGCGCCGGAAGGGGCACAATCGGCGAGCAGTTCTTC.

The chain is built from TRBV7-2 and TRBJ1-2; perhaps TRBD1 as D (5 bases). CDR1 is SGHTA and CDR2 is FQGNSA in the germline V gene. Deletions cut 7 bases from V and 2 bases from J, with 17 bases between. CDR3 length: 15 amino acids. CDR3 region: CASTRPPPGNYGYTF. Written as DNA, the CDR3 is TGTGCCAGCACCCGACCCCCCCCAGGGAACTATGGCTACACCTTC.

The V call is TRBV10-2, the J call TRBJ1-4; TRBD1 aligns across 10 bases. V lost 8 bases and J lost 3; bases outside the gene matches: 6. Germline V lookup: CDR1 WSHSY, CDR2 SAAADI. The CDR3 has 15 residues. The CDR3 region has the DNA TGCGCCAGCTCCCGGGACAGGGGTCCTAATGAAAAACTGTTTTTT. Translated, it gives CASSRDRGPNEKLFF.

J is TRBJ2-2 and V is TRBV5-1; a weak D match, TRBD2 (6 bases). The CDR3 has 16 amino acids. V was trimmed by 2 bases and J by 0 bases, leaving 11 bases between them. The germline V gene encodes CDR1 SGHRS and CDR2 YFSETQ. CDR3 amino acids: CASSFSSGANTGELFF. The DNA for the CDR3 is TGCGCCAGCAGCTTTTCATCGGGGGCGAACACCGGGGAGCTGTTTTTT.

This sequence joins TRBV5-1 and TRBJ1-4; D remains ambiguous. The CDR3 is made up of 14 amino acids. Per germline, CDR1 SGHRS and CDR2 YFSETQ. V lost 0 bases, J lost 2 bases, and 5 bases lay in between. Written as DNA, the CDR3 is TGCGCCAGCAGCTTGGGAGTGACTAATGAAAAACTGTTTTTT. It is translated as CASSLGVTNEKLFF.

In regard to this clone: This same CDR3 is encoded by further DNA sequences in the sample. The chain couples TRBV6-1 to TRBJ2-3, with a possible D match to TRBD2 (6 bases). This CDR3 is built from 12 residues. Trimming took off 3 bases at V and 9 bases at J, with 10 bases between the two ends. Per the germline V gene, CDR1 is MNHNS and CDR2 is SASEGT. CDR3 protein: CASSEVRGTQYF. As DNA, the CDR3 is TGTGCCAGCAGTGAGGTTCGGGGGACGCAGTATTTT.

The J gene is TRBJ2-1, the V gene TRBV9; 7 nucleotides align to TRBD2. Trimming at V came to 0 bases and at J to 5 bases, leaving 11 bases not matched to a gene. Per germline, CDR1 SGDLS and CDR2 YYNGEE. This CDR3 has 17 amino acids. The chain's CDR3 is CASSVAPTSDNNNEQFF. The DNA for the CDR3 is TGTGCCAGCAGCGTAGCACCTACTAGCGACAATAACAATGAGCAGTTCTTC.